These T cell receptor beta chains were read from a single sample in a study of human T cells and chemical hapten exposure. TCRdb called the 5' RACE reads again in MiXCR, with one record for every CDR3 protein. The table has approximately 81,000 distinct CDR3 sequences, approximately 7.7% seen once. Every receptor here comes from a male donor in good health. CDR3s include the opening cysteine and the closing phenylalanine or tryptophan. Each record gives: D gene, J gene, clone size, V gene, CDR3 DNA, CDR3 protein. D genes are given only for firm matches. Expanded clones get a size class; other rows say once, few or many, or leave the size out.

>TRBD1|TRBJ2-6|.|TRBV4-1
TGCGCCAGCAGCCGTTTGACAGGGGCTGGGGCCAACGTCCTGACTTTC
CASSRLTGAGANVLTF
>.|TRBJ2-1|.|TRBV11-3
TGTGCCAGCAGCTTAGGTCCGATCTACAATGAGCAGTTCTTC
CASSLGPIYNEQFF
>.|TRBJ2-3|few|TRBV18
TGTGCCAGCTCACCCCCTGACCCCTTCGGCACAGATACGCAGTATTTT
CASSPPDPFGTDTQYF
>TRBD1|TRBJ1-4|.|TRBV25-1
TGTGCCAGCAGTGAGGGGACAGGGGGCGGTGAAAAACTGTTTTTT
CASSEGTGGGEKLFF
>TRBD1|TRBJ1-5|.|TRBV5-1
TGCGCCCCTCGGAGGGGACAGTACAATCAGCCCCAGCATTTT
CAPRRGQYNQPQHF
>TRBD2|TRBJ2-1|few|TRBV20-1
TGCAGTGCTAGAGATGACGAGCGGGGTCAGCAGTTCTTC
CSARDDERGQQFF
>.|TRBJ1-5|.|TRBV5-1
TGCGCCAGCAGCCCGGACACTAGCAATCAGCCCCAGCATTTT
CASSPDTSNQPQHF
>TRBD1|TRBJ1-1|.|TRBV29-1
TGCAGCGTGGTAGGGTCAGGGGGAGGGAAGGGTGAAGCTTTCTTT
CSVVGSGGGKGEAFF
>.|TRBJ2-4|few|TRBV7-9
TGTGCCAGCAGCTTAGGTACGGAGTCCGGTAAAAACATTCAGTACTTC
CASSLGTESGKNIQYF
>.|TRBJ1-1|many|TRBV20-1
TGCAGTGCTAGAGATCGGGGGCTCCTCCCTGAAGCTTTCTTT
CSARDRGLLPEAFF
>.|TRBJ1-5|.|TRBV19
TGTGCCAGCGGGGGCCTTGTTCATCAGCCCCAGCATTTT
CASGGLVHQPQHF
>.|TRBJ1-1|few|TRBV2
TGTGCCAGCAGTATAAAGGGGATGAACACTGAAGCTTTCTTT
CASSIKGMNTEAFF
>TRBD2|TRBJ2-5|.|TRBV7-2
TGTGCCAGCAGCTCGGGACTAGCGTTAGGGACCCAGTACTTC
CASSSGLALGTQYF
>.|TRBJ2-4|.|TRBV5-6
TGTGCCAGCAGCTTGGGGGCTCAAGCCAAAAACATTCAGTACTTC
CASSLGAQAKNIQYF
>TRBD2|TRBJ2-3|many|TRBV6-6
TGTGCCACCCAGACTAGCGGCCACACAGATACGCAGTATTTT
CATQTSGHTDTQYF
>TRBD1|TRBJ1-1|.|TRBV6-5
TGTGCCAGCAGTTACGTCGGGACAGGAGTAGTTGTGAACACTGAAGCTTTCTTT
CASSYVGTGVVVNTEAFF
>.|TRBJ2-7|many|TRBV25-1
TGTGCCTCGGGACGACTCTACGAGCAGTACTTC
CASGRLYEQYF
>.|TRBJ2-7|many|TRBV5-5
TGTGCCAGCAGCGGGGGGCCAGCTGAGACCTACGAGCAGTACTTC
CASSGGPAETYEQYF
>.|TRBJ1-1|many|TRBV20-1
TGCAGTGTAGCTCAAAATGAAGCTTTCTTT
CSVAQNEAFF
>TRBD2|TRBJ2-3|many|TRBV20-1
TGCAGTGCTATCGGTTTGGACGGATACGGGACTAGCGGGGGGGCCCCCACAGATACGCAGTATTTT
CSAIGLDGYGTSGGAPTDTQYF
>.|TRBJ2-7|.|TRBV11-1
TGTGCCAGCAGCCCAGGAAAAGCCTACGAGCAGTACTTC
CASSPGKAYEQYF
>TRBD1|TRBJ2-7|.|TRBV6-2/TRBV6-3
TGTGCCAGCAGTAATCCCGGACAGGGTGAACACGAGCAGTACTTC
CASSNPGQGEHEQYF
>.|TRBJ2-7|few|TRBV10-3
TGTGCCATCAGTGAGTCGGACGAGACAGTGACCTACGAGCAGTACTTC
CAISESDETVTYEQYF
>.|TRBJ2-7|.|TRBV12-3/TRBV12-4
TGTGCCAGCAGTTTAAAGCCAGACAAATACGAGCAGTACTTC
CASSLKPDKYEQYF
>.|TRBJ1-1|many|TRBV20-1
TGCAGTGCTAGAGCCGGGGATTGGGGAACTGAAGCTTTCTTT
CSARAGDWGTEAFF
>.|TRBJ1-2|few|TRBV10-3
TGTGCCATCAGTGAGTCGGCCAGGGCCAGCACCTTC
CAISESARASTF
>.|TRBJ1-5|few|TRBV20-1
TGCAGTGCTAGTAGGGGGGGCTCTGGTCAGCCCCAGCATTTT
CSASRGGSGQPQHF
>.|TRBJ1-5|few|TRBV4-1
TGCGCCAGCAGCCAAGAAAGGCAGTATAGCAATCAGCCCCAGCATTTT
CASSQERQYSNQPQHF
>.|TRBJ1-3|few|TRBV11-2
TGTGCCAGCAGCTTACAACTCTCTGGAAACACCATATATTTT
CASSLQLSGNTIYF
>.|TRBJ1-1|.|TRBV10-3
TGTGCCATCAGTGAACAGGAGAACACTGAAGCTTTCTTT
CAISEQENTEAFF
>.|TRBJ1-5|.|TRBV27
TGTGCCAGCAGTCTAGGCAGGGATAAGCAGCCCCAGCATTTT
CASSLGRDKQPQHF
>TRBD2|TRBJ2-3|.|TRBV20-1
TGCAGTGCCCCGAGGGAGGGCCACGGGGGAGATACGCAGTATTTT
CSAPREGHGGDTQYF
>.|TRBJ2-5|many|TRBV15
TGTGCCACCAGCAGAGTTATGGAGACCCAGTACTTC
CATSRVMETQYF
>TRBD1|TRBJ2-7|many|TRBV5-1
TGCGCCAGCAGACGAATCCGACAGGGTCAGGGCGAGCAGTACTTC
CASRRIRQGQGEQYF
>.|TRBJ2-7|many|TRBV10-3
TGTGCCATCAGTGAGTCAAGTAACGAGCAGTACTTC
CAISESSNEQYF
>.|TRBJ1-5|.|TRBV10-2
TGCGCCAGCAGTGAATTGGGTAGCAATCAGCCCCAGCATTTT
CASSELGSNQPQHF
>TRBD2|TRBJ2-1|few|TRBV6-5
TGTGCCAGCAGTCTTAAAGCGGGAGGCTCCTACAATGAGCAGTTCTTC
CASSLKAGGSYNEQFF
>TRBD2|TRBJ2-7|many|TRBV7-6
TGTGCCAGCAGTCCCTCGAGTGGGGGGGACCGCTACGAGCAGTACTTC
CASSPSSGGDRYEQYF
>.|TRBJ2-7|.|TRBV28
TGTGCCAGCAGTTCCTTTAGGGGCGAGCAGTACTTC
CASSSFRGEQYF
>TRBD1|TRBJ1-2|.|TRBV29-1
TGCAGCGTTGATGCAGGGGGCTATGGCTACACCTTC
CSVDAGGYGYTF
>TRBD1|TRBJ1-1|.|TRBV7-7
TGTGCCAGCAGTTTCCCGGGACAGGGGGCCCTCAACACTGAAGCTTTCTTT
CASSFPGQGALNTEAFF
>.|TRBJ1-2|few|TRBV4-1
TGCGCCAGCAGCCCGGACATGGAAGCGGACTATGGCTACACCTTC
CASSPDMEADYGYTF
>.|TRBJ2-3|few|TRBV5-5
TGTGCCAGCAGCTTGGTTTCTAGTCGGAGCACAGATACGCAGTATTTT
CASSLVSSRSTDTQYF
>.|TRBJ1-1|few|TRBV12-3/TRBV12-4
TGTGCCAGCAGTTCCCCGACAGAGGTGAACACTGAAGCTTTCTTT
CASSSPTEVNTEAFF
>TRBD1|TRBJ1-6|many|TRBV7-8
TGTGCCAGCAGCTACCCGACAGGGGCCTATAATTCACCCCTCCACTTT
CASSYPTGAYNSPLHF
>.|TRBJ1-1|.|TRBV5-1
TGCGCCAGCAGCTTGGTATCCGGAATGAACACTGAAGCTTTCTTT
CASSLVSGMNTEAFF
>TRBD1|TRBJ2-5|few|TRBV12-3/TRBV12-4
TGTGCCAGCAGGATCGACAGGGAAGAGACCCAGTACTTC
CASRIDREETQYF
>TRBD2|TRBJ2-7|many|TRBV7-2
TGTGCCAGCAGCCGTGAAACAAGCCGACTAGCCGGCGAGCAGTACTTC
CASSRETSRLAGEQYF
>.|TRBJ2-7|few|TRBV10-3
TGTGCCATCAGTGGTGGTCAGAGGGACCCTGGGCAGTACTTC
CAISGGQRDPGQYF
>TRBD2|TRBJ2-5|few|TRBV29-1
TGCAGCGTTGAAGTTCGCGGGGGGCCGGAGACCCAGTACTTC
CSVEVRGGPETQYF
>TRBD2|TRBJ2-1|many|TRBV5-1
TGCGCCAGCAGCTTGGTGTTGAGCGGGGGCCTTCAGGATGAGCAGTTCTTC
CASSLVLSGGLQDEQFF
>.|TRBJ2-1|.|TRBV11-1
TGTGCCAGCAGCTTTCAACAGGGAAACAGAAATGAGCAGTTCTTC
CASSFQQGNRNEQFF
>.|TRBJ2-3|many|TRBV27
TGTGCCAGCAGTTTACGGAATACGCAGTATTTT
CASSLRNTQYF